This paragraph reports one TCR beta chain. The data stem from a study of T cells after yellow fever vaccination. TCRdb reprocessed the 5' RACE reads via MiXCR and lists one record per CDR3 protein. Altogether 500,000 to 650,000 distinct CDR3 sequences are present, less than 20% being singletons, with the ten largest covering roughly 17%. The CDR3 is made up of 14 amino acids. Trimming shortened V by 1 base and J by 4 bases, and 8 bases separated the two germline ends. Germline V lookup: CDR1 LGHDT, CDR2 YNNKEL (reference sequence). The chain links TRBV3-1 to TRBJ1-5; D is ambiguous. This clonotype was sampled from a man aged 18 to 29 who received the YFV17D yellow fever vaccine. The material sequenced was PBMCs, taken around 5 days after the first yellow fever vaccination. The CDR3 nucleotides read TGTGCCAGCAGCCAAGGACGGAAGAATCAGCCCCAGCATTTT. Protein: CASSQGRKNQPQHF.